The rows below give T cell receptor beta chains drawn from one sample of a study of siplizumab effects on memory and regulatory T cells. The table came from immunoSEQ multiplex PCR; TCRdb's copy has only in-frame clones and leaves some out. The sample shows approximately 13,000 clones, 30% to 50% of them seen only once. These receptors' antigens are unknown. Sequenced material: CFSE-low (dividing) CD8+ T cells sorted from an allogeneic mixed lymphocyte reaction. These receptors came from a human donor in good health; the cells came from an allogeneic mixed lymphocyte reaction. Both conserved end residues are part of each CDR3. The order of the fields is J gene, V gene, clone size, D gene, CDR3 protein, CDR3 DNA. A D gene is named only where the DNA matches it firmly. Rows may omit the clone size; those that give it use once, few, many or a size class.

>TRBJ2-3|TRBV7-9|-|-
CASSFGGSTDAQYF
TGTGCCAGCAGCTTCGGGGGTAGCACAGATGCGCAGTATTTT
>TRBJ1-4|TRBV2|medium-sized|TRBD1
CASSVTPTGVHVGEKLFF
TGTGCCAGCAGTGTTACCCCGACAGGGGTTCATGTGGGGGAAAAACTGTTTTTT
>TRBJ1-1|TRBV29-1|medium-sized|TRBD1
CSVEVQGVYTEAFF
TGCAGCGTTGAGGTGCAGGGGGTATACACTGAAGCTTTCTTT
>TRBJ2-1|TRBV4-1|-|TRBD2
CASSRQRQGLGDNEQFF
TGCGCCAGCAGCCGCCAACGCCAGGGACTAGGCGACAATGAGCAGTTCTTC
>TRBJ1-1|TRBV19|-|-
CASSISGGLNTEAFF
TGTGCCAGTAGTATTTCTGGCGGACTAAACACTGAAGCTTTCTTT
>TRBJ1-1|TRBV5-6|medium-sized|-
CASSFGTEAFF
TGTGCCAGCAGCTTCGGCACTGAAGCTTTCTTT
>TRBJ2-4|TRBV11-3|once|TRBD1
CASSTGTGENIQYF
TGTGCCAGCAGCACCGGGACAGGGGAAAACATTCAGTACTTC
>TRBJ1-5|TRBV30|-|TRBD1
CAWSGGQGDQPQHF
TGTGCCTGGAGTGGGGGACAGGGTGATCAGCCCCAGCATTTT
>TRBJ1-5|TRBV19|-|TRBD1
CASRTLDRADQPQHF
TGTGCCAGTAGGACCCTCGACAGGGCAGATCAGCCCCAGCATTTT
>TRBJ2-7|TRBV27|medium-sized|TRBD2
CASKGLDYEQYF
TGTGCCAGCAAGGGACTAGACTACGAGCAGTACTTC
>TRBJ2-5|TRBV5-1|few|TRBD2
CASQLVASGGQETQYF
TGCGCCAGCCAACTGGTGGCTAGCGGGGGGCAAGAGACCCAGTACTTC
>TRBJ1-1|TRBV15|-|TRBD1
CATSRPGQGNGEAFF
TGTGCCACCAGCAGGCCGGGACAGGGGAACGGTGAAGCTTTCTTT
>TRBJ1-2|TRBV2|-|TRBD1
CASSELGGDGYTF
TGTGCCAGCAGTGAATTAGGGGGCGATGGCTACACCTTC
>TRBJ2-7|TRBV4-1|-|-
CASSQTRYYEQYF
TGCGCCAGCAGCCAAACACGTTACTACGAGCAGTACTTC
>TRBJ1-2|TRBV27|-|TRBD1
CASSPGGPNYGYTF
TGTGCCAGCAGCCCAGGGGGTCCTAACTATGGCTACACCTTC
>TRBJ2-4|TRBV30|few|-
CAWSRTAKSDIQYF
TGTGCCTGGAGCCGTACAGCGAAGTCCGACATTCAGTACTTC
>TRBJ1-2|TRBV5-1|medium-sized|TRBD1
CASRSTGAGYTF
TGCGCCAGCAGATCAACAGGGGCTGGCTACACCTTC
>TRBJ2-1|TRBV29-1|-|TRBD1
CSVEGGGFVDEQFF
TGCAGCGTTGAAGGAGGGGGCTTCGTGGATGAGCAGTTCTTC
>TRBJ2-2|TRBV27|few|TRBD2
CASSLGPSGSTGELFF
TGTGCCAGCAGTTTAGGGCCTAGCGGATCCACCGGGGAGCTGTTTTTT
>TRBJ2-3|TRBV19|few|TRBD1
CASSPGTGWGADTQYF
TGTGCCAGTAGTCCTGGGACAGGGTGGGGGGCAGATACGCAGTATTTT
>TRBJ1-6|TRBV27|once|-
CASSLGGSPLHF
TGTGCCAGCAGTTTGGGAGGTTCACCCCTCCACTTT
>TRBJ2-4|TRBV2|-|-
CASSEGLGIAKNIQYF
TGTGCCAGCAGTGAAGGCCTGGGGATAGCCAAAAACATTCAGTACTTC
>TRBJ2-7|TRBV6-1|few|-
CASSEFWSHEQYF
TGTGCCAGCAGTGAATTTTGGTCCCACGAGCAGTACTTC
>TRBJ2-1|TRBV30|medium-sized|-
CAWSSISRLNEQFF
TGTGCCTGGAGTAGTATATCTCGGTTAAATGAGCAGTTCTTC
>TRBJ1-1|TRBV6-1|-|TRBD1
CASSDGQGMNTEAFF
TGTGCCAGCAGTGATGGACAGGGAATGAACACTGAAGCTTTCTTT
>TRBJ2-2|TRBV4-2|-|-
CASSQNNLPAGELFF
TGTGCCAGCAGCCAAAATAACCTTCCTGCCGGGGAGCTGTTTTTT
>TRBJ2-3|TRBV6-5|-|TRBD2
CASSGLGDTQYF
TGTGCCAGCAGTGGACTAGGGGATACGCAGTATTTT
>TRBJ2-7|TRBV27|many|-
CASSLLGHLYEQYF
TGTGCCAGCAGTTTACTTGGACACCTCTACGAGCAGTACTTC
>TRBJ1-4|TRBV7-2|-|-
CASIPPEKLFF
TGTGCCAGCATCCCCCCCGAAAAACTGTTTTTT
>TRBJ2-1|TRBV27|-|-
CASTFGVSSYNEQFF
TGTGCCAGCACATTTGGCGTCAGCTCCTACAATGAGCAGTTCTTC
>TRBJ2-7|TRBV27|few|TRBD1
CASRDRGVNEQYF
TGTGCCAGCCGGGACAGGGGTGTAAACGAGCAGTACTTC
>TRBJ2-3|TRBV7-3|-|TRBD1
CASSQTGGSTDTQYF
TGTGCCAGCAGCCAAACAGGGGGCAGCACAGATACGCAGTATTTT
>TRBJ2-7|TRBV29-1|-|-
CSVEDPNTGFYEQYF
TGCAGCGTTGAAGACCCTAACACAGGGTTCTACGAGCAGTACTTC
>TRBJ1-1|TRBV7-9|-|-
CASSLWNSTEAFF
TGTGCCAGCAGCTTATGGAACAGCACTGAAGCTTTCTTT
>TRBJ2-3|TRBV5-8|-|-
CASIDYTDTQYF
TGTGCCAGCATAGACTACACAGATACGCAGTATTTT
>TRBJ2-5|TRBV7-6|-|-
CASSLGGGAGQETQYF
TGTGCCAGCAGCTTAGGAGGGGGCGCGGGGCAAGAGACCCAGTACTTC
>TRBJ2-7|TRBV27|few|-
CASSLLAGTVDEQYF
TGTGCCAGCAGTTTATTGGCAGGGACCGTCGACGAGCAGTACTTC
>TRBJ2-5|TRBV9|-|TRBD2
CASSVGLAEETQYF
TGTGCCAGCAGCGTAGGACTAGCGGAAGAGACCCAGTACTTC
>TRBJ1-5|TRBV25-1|few|TRBD1
CASSEEDRGQPQHF
TGTGCCAGCAGTGAAGAGGACAGGGGTCAGCCCCAGCATTTT
>TRBJ1-2|TRBV27|-|-
CASSLGPGVGNYGYTF
TGTGCCAGCAGTTTGGGGCCGGGGGTCGGGAACTATGGCTACACCTTC
>TRBJ1-1|TRBV7-9|few|-
CASSKGLGMNTEAFF
TGTGCCAGCAGCAAGGGATTAGGAATGAACACTGAAGCTTTCTTT
>TRBJ2-7|TRBV14|many|TRBD1
CASSQGGTGTYEQYF
TGTGCCAGCAGCCAAGGAGGGACAGGGACCTACGAGCAGTACTTC
>TRBJ2-4|TRBV21-1|-|-
CASSKAQTSGRLVAKNIQYF
TGTGCCAGCAGCAAAGCGCAAACTAGCGGGAGATTGGTGGCCAAAAACATTCAGTACTTC
>TRBJ2-7|TRBV5-4|medium-sized|TRBD1
CASSFMDRPPYEQYF
TGTGCCAGCAGCTTCATGGACAGGCCCCCCTACGAGCAGTACTTC
>TRBJ1-1|TRBV10-3|medium-sized|-
CAISDRGEAFF
TGTGCCATCAGTGACAGGGGTGAAGCTTTCTTT
>TRBJ2-7|TRBV7-9|-|TRBD1
CASSLTGGKNYEQYF
TGTGCCAGCAGCTTAACAGGGGGTAAAAACTACGAGCAGTACTTC
>TRBJ2-7|TRBV6-1|-|-
CASSYGHEQYF
TGTGCCAGCAGTTACGGCCACGAGCAGTACTTC
>TRBJ2-7|TRBV19|few|-
CASSMYTGPRNSEQYF
TGTGCCAGTAGTATGTACACGGGCCCACGAAACTCCGAGCAGTACTTC
>TRBJ2-1|TRBV7-3|-|-
CASSLGNEQFF
TGTGCCAGCAGCTTAGGTAATGAGCAGTTCTTC
>TRBJ2-3|TRBV6-5|medium-sized|-
CASSRGTVSTDTQYF
TGTGCCAGCAGTAGGGGAACCGTGAGCACAGATACGCAGTATTTT
>TRBJ1-1|TRBV27|-|-
CASSLIGGQAEAFF
TGTGCCAGCAGTTTAATCGGGGGACAAGCTGAAGCTTTCTTT
>TRBJ1-1|TRBV27|few|-
CASSRLGGQSEAFF
TGTGCCAGCAGCCGTTTGGGGGGGCAATCTGAAGCTTTCTTT